Below, 18 T cell receptor beta chains from the same sample are listed, as sequenced in a study of cytomegalovirus exposure and HLA in healthy donors. 60 Vbeta and 13 Jbeta primers were used in PCR. Repertoires were generated with immunoSEQ multiplex PCR, while TCRdb's copy carries only in-frame clones and drops some. The table has around 150,000 clones, around four fifths seen once. Sequenced: PBMCs. The receptors shown here come from a female donor in good health and CMV-seronegative.

CDR3 nucleotide sequence: TGCGCCAGCCGGGAGGACCATAGCACAGATACGCAGTATTTT. Protein product: CASREDHSTDTQYF. The rearrangement links TRBV5-1 to TRBJ2-3; 7 bases fit TRBD2. The germline V gene encodes CDR1 SGHRS and CDR2 YFSETQ. V lost 7 bases, J lost 0 bases, and 5 bases stayed unmatched. There are 14 residues in the CDR3.

The rearrangement joins TRBV14 to TRBJ1-1, with D perhaps matching TRBD1 (5 bases). Trimming removed 7 bases at V and 5 bases at J, with 17 bases between. Germline assignment: CDR1 SGHDN and CDR2 FVKESK. The CDR3 consists of 14 residues. CDR3 DNA: TGTGCCAGCAAGCCGAGTCGGGGGATTACTGAAGCTTTCTTT. This encodes CASKPSRGITEAFF.

This sequence joins TRBV7-7 and TRBJ2-5, with TRBD2 matching over 11 bases. V was clipped by 5 bases and J by 5 bases; unmatched bases: 7. The length of the CDR3 is 15 residues. Germline V gene data show CDR1 as SSHAT and CDR2 as FNYEAQ (reference sequence). The CDR3 region is CASSALAGGWETQYF. The CDR3 nucleotides are TGTGCCAGCAGCGCTCTAGCGGGGGGTTGGGAGACCCAGTACTTC.

The table lists this clone with a few counts. The gene calls are TRBV18 and TRBJ2-2; 7 bases agree with TRBD1. This CDR3 comprises 16 residues. Germline V lookup: CDR1 KGHSH, CDR2 LQKENI. The J segment lost 4 bases and the V segment lost 6 bases, leaving 11 bases of the junction unmatched. The chain's CDR3 is CASSAVGQRSTGELFF. The CDR3 bases are TGTGCCAGCTCCGCCGTGGGACAGAGAAGCACCGGGGAGCTGTTTTTT.

The gene calls are TRBV9 and TRBJ2-5; 11 bases are a match to TRBD1. J gave up 5 bases and V 4 bases, and 10 bases lay outside the gene matches. The CDR3 is 16 residues long. Looked up from germline, CDR1 is SGDLS and CDR2 is YYNGEE. The CDR3 loop reads CASSPNPGTGGETQYF. CDR3 nucleotide sequence: TGTGCCAGCAGCCCTAACCCCGGGACAGGGGGGGAGACCCAGTACTTC.

The chain carries TRBV2 and TRBJ1-1; 12 bases are a match to TRBD1. Trimming at V came to 6 bases and at J to 1 base, leaving 6 bases not matched to a gene. Germline V gene lookup returns CDR1 SNHLY and CDR2 FYNNEI. The CDR3 is 16 amino acids. The CDR3 DNA reads as TGTGCCAGCAGGACGGGGACAGGGGGCTGGAACACTGAAGCTTTCTTT. Protein sequence: CASRTGTGGWNTEAFF.

This chain connects TRBV2 to TRBJ1-6; D not certain. Trimming removed 9 bases from V and 0 bases from J, with 9 bases in between. The CDR3 runs 14 residues. Looked up from germline, CDR1 is SNHLY and CDR2 is FYNNEI. This chain's CDR3 is CASRGSSYNSPLHF. The CDR3, as DNA: TGTGCCAGTCGCGGGAGCTCCTATAATTCACCCCTCCACTTT.

The rearrangement links TRBV27 to TRBJ1-4; 10 bases match TRBD1. Looked up from germline, CDR1 is MNHEY and CDR2 is SMNVEV (reference sequence). This CDR3 has 15 amino acids. Germline trimming cut 3 bases from V and 6 bases from J; bases unmatched to any gene: 4. The CDR3 DNA reads TGTGCCAGCAGTTTTCGGGGGACAGGGGATGAAAAACTGTTTTTT. The encoded protein is CASSFRGTGDEKLFF.

V usage is TRBV12-5 and J usage is TRBJ2-3; 12 bases align to TRBD1. Trimming at V came to 1 base and at J to 5 bases, leaving 4 bases not matched to a gene. The CDR3 runs to 16 residues. Germline-derived CDR1 and CDR2 are LGHNT and FRNRAP. This CDR3 is CASGLGGQGARDTQYF. CDR3 nucleotides: TGTGCTAGTGGTTTGGGGGGACAGGGGGCGAGAGATACGCAGTATTTT.

This chain links TRBV19 with TRBJ2-3, with a possible D match to TRBD1 (5 bases). V was trimmed by 8 bases and J by 1 base, leaving 10 bases between them. The CDR3 loop spans 13 amino acids. CDR1 LNHDA and CDR2 SQIVND come from the germline V gene (reference sequence). The CDR3 nucleotides are TGTGCCAGTGGCCCCAGGGGCACAGATACGCAGTATTTT. Translation: CASGPRGTDTQYF.

CDR3 sequence reads: CASSQDFNEQYF. Here the CDR3 DNA reads TGTGCCAGCAGCCAAGATTTCAACGAGCAGTACTTC. This sequence joins TRBV4-2 and TRBJ2-7; unclear D gene. Germline CDR1 and CDR2: LGHNA and YNFKEQ. Trimming removed 0 bases from V and 5 bases from J, with 5 bases in between. The CDR3 is 12 amino acids.

The chain is built from TRBV2 and TRBJ2-1, with 8 bases matching TRBD2. Germline V gives CDR1 SNHLY, CDR2 FYNNEI. V was clipped by 5 bases and J by 4 bases; unmatched bases: 4. The CDR3 extends over 14 amino acids. The chain's CDR3 is CASSLTSAYNEQFF. The CDR3 DNA follows: TGTGCCAGCAGTCTGACTAGCGCTTACAATGAGCAGTTCTTC.

J is TRBJ2-1 and V is TRBV11-2, with D tentatively TRBD2 (6 bases). From germline, CDR1 is SGHAT and CDR2 FQNNGV. V was pared by 0 bases and J by 15 bases, with 15 bases between. This CDR3 spans 13 amino acids. The chain's CDR3 is CASSLDNAGPGFF. The DNA for the CDR3 is TGTGCCAGCAGCTTAGATAACGCGGGACCGGGGTTCTTC.

The chain uses TRBV27 and TRBJ2-2; the D gene is possibly TRBD1 (6 bases). The CDR3 has 16 residues. From germline, CDR1 is MNHEY and CDR2 SMNVEV (reference sequence). With 2 bases removed from V and 1 base from J, the gap between germline ends came to 11 bases. The CDR3 region has the DNA TGTGCCAGCAGTTTACAGCCAGGGGTGAACACCGGGGAGCTGTTTTTT. Encoded protein: CASSLQPGVNTGELFF.

This clone came up a few times. DNA of the CDR3: TGTGCCAGCAGCACCCACTTAGCGGCCTCCTACAATGAGCAGTTCTTC. Protein product: CASSTHLAASYNEQFF. The chain is built from TRBV11-2 and TRBJ2-1; weak D call: TRBD2 (6 bases). The CDR3 has 16 residues. Per the germline V gene, CDR1 is SGHAT and CDR2 is FQNNGV. Trimming removed 5 bases at V and 0 bases at J, with 14 bases between.

The chain has TRBV4-1 and TRBJ1-5, with 9 bases aligning to TRBD1. The CDR3 loop spans 17 amino acids. Trimming removed 2 bases from V and 1 base from J; junction bases left unmatched: 6. Germline values: CDR1 MGHRA, CDR2 YSYEKL. CDR3 coding DNA: TGCGCCAGCAGCCAACTAGGGGGGACAGGGAGCAATCAGCCCCAGCATTTT. Translated: CASSQLGGTGSNQPQHF.

The chain recombines TRBV5-4 with TRBJ2-7; no reliable D call. The CDR3 has 15 residues. V was shortened by 1 base and J by 0 bases, with 11 bases between the two germline ends. Germline-derived CDR1 and CDR2 are SGHNT and YYREEE (reference sequence). This CDR3 reads CASSLWAAYSYEQYF. Written as DNA, the CDR3 is TGTGCCAGCAGCTTGTGGGCAGCATACTCCTACGAGCAGTACTTC.

J is TRBJ1-6 and V is TRBV5-8; no reliable D call. CDR3 length: 10 residues. V was cut by 2 bases and J by 15 bases, with 6 bases left in between. Germline assignment: CDR1 SGHTS and CDR2 YDEGEE. The CDR3 sequence is CASSFLLLHF. In DNA, the CDR3 is TGTGCCAGCAGCTTTCTTCTCCTCCACTTT.